The rows below give T cell receptor beta chains drawn from one sample of a study of blood T cell repertoires in COVID-19. Clones were sequenced by immunoSEQ multiplex PCR, and TCRdb holds only the in-frame ones, with some missing. The sample consists of 250,000 to 350,000 clones, around 83% of them appearing once. The sample taken for sequencing was peripheral blood. The receptors were gathered from a woman aged 50 to 65 with acute or convalescent COVID-19. CDR3s include the opening cysteine and the closing phenylalanine or tryptophan. A D gene is named only where the DNA matches it firmly. The listing skips clone size in some rows; elsewhere it reads once, few, many or a size class.

. | TRBJ1-1 | . | TRBV30 | 13 | CAWSNRPNTEAFF | TGTGCCTGGAGTAACAGGCCGAACACTGAAGCTTTCTTT
TRBD2 | TRBJ2-3 | few | TRBV24-1 | 17 | CATSDLNPAGGPDTQYF | TGTGCCACCAGTGATTTGAATCCTGCGGGGGGGCCCGATACGCAGTATTTT
. | TRBJ2-1 | . | TRBV9 | 15 | CASSVGGMVINEQFF | TGTGCCAGCAGCGTAGGCGGGATGGTCATCAATGAGCAGTTCTTC
TRBD1 | TRBJ1-6 | few | TRBV4-1 | 21 | CASSQEGRGTGIFRYNSPLHF | TGCGCCAGCAGCCAAGAGGGGCGGGGGACAGGAATTTTCCGTTATAATTCACCCCTCCACTTT
TRBD1 | TRBJ1-6 | . | TRBV4-1 | 14 | CASSQKTGESPLHF | TGCGCCAGCAGCCAAAAGACAGGGGAATCACCCCTCCACTTT
TRBD1 | TRBJ1-1 | . | TRBV2 | 14 | CASSGGQPNTEAFF | TGTGCCAGCAGTGGGGGACAGCCGAACACTGAAGCTTTCTTT
. | TRBJ1-2 | . | TRBV5-1 | 14 | CASSLSGVVEGYTF | TGCGCCAGCAGCTTGTCCGGGGTAGTGGAGGGCTACACCTTC
. | TRBJ1-1 | . | TRBV30 | 16 | CAWIPIGGRAGQGAFF | TGTGCCTGGATCCCAATAGGTGGCAGGGCAGGACAAGGAGCTTTCTTT
TRBD1 | TRBJ1-2 | . | TRBV6-5 | 14 | CASRATGERYGYTF | TGTGCCAGCAGGGCTACAGGGGAGCGATATGGCTACACCTTC
. | TRBJ2-3 | . | TRBV30 | 13 | CAWTAEGPDTQYF | TGTGCCTGGACCGCCGAGGGCCCAGATACGCAGTATTTT
. | TRBJ1-3 | . | TRBV24-1 | 12 | CATSDEGNTIYF | TGTGCCACCAGTGACGAGGGAAACACCATATATTTT
. | TRBJ2-2 | . | TRBV10-1 | 13 | CASRARNTGELFF | TGCGCCAGCAGGGCCAGGAACACCGGGGAGCTGTTTTTT
TRBD1 | TRBJ1-6 | . | TRBV27 | 15 | CASSSPDRGNSPLHF | TGTGCCAGCAGTTCCCCCGACAGGGGAAATTCACCCCTCCACTTT
. | TRBJ2-5 | . | TRBV5-4 | 16 | CASSLGGSVGQETQYF | TGTGCCAGCAGCTTAGGGGGAAGTGTGGGCCAAGAGACCCAGTACTTC
. | TRBJ1-1 | . | TRBV19 | 13 | CASSEDRNTEAFF | TGTGCCAGTAGTGAGGACAGGAACACTGAAGCTTTCTTT
TRBD1 | TRBJ1-2 | . | TRBV6-2/TRBV6-3 | 16 | CASSPPRAQGAGGYTF | TGTGCCAGCAGTCCCCCAAGGGCCCAGGGGGCTGGTGGCTACACCTTC
TRBD1 | TRBJ2-3 | . | TRBV4-2 | 15 | CASSHAGTGTDTQYF | TGTGCCAGCAGCCATGCCGGGACAGGGACAGATACGCAGTATTTT
TRBD1 | TRBJ1-1 | . | TRBV25-1 | 15 | CASSEVGQGDTEAFF | TGTGCCAGCAGTGAAGTCGGACAGGGGGACACTGAAGCTTTCTTT
TRBD1 | TRBJ1-5 | . | TRBV19 | 14 | CASSPRTGYEPQHF | TGTGCCAGTAGTCCTAGGACAGGTTATGAGCCCCAGCATTTT
. | TRBJ2-2 | . | TRBV11-2 | 14 | CASSLDYGGGELFF | TGTGCCAGCAGCTTAGATTACGGGGGCGGGGAGCTGTTTTTT
. | TRBJ2-1 | . | TRBV9 | 14 | CASSVNTAGYEQFF | TGTGCCAGCAGCGTAAATACCGCGGGCTATGAGCAGTTCTTC
. | TRBJ1-1 | . | TRBV4-1 | 15 | CASSHPRGVNTEAFF | TGCGCCAGCAGCCATCCCCGGGGGGTGAACACTGAAGCTTTCTTT
TRBD1 | TRBJ2-2 | . | TRBV6-6 | 17 | CASSPFGTGGGTGELFF | TGTGCCAGCAGTCCCTTCGGGACAGGGGGCGGAACCGGGGAGCTGTTTTTT
. | TRBJ2-3 | . | TRBV9 | 15 | CASSIDLASTDTQYF | TGTGCCAGCAGCATCGACTTGGCTAGCACAGATACGCAGTATTTT
TRBD1 | TRBJ1-2 | . | TRBV7-2 | 14 | CASSSPTGSGGYTF | TGTGCCAGCAGCTCGCCGACAGGGTCGGGTGGCTACACCTTC
. | TRBJ2-2 | few | TRBV7-2 | 14 | CASSSRGAAGELFF | TGTGCCAGCAGCTCCCGGGGGGCCGCCGGGGAGCTGTTTTTT
TRBD1 | TRBJ2-7 | few | TRBV10-3 | 14 | CAISEVDRGNEQYF | TGTGCCATCAGTGAGGTGGACAGGGGGAACGAGCAGTACTTC
. | TRBJ2-3 | . | TRBV5-1 | 15 | CASSAGNNLGDTQYF | TGCGCCAGCAGCGCCGGGAATAACCTAGGGGATACGCAGTATTTT